The 27 T cell receptor beta chains below come from one sample, sequenced in a study of blood T cell repertoires in COVID-19. The table came from immunoSEQ multiplex PCR; TCRdb's copy has only in-frame clones and leaves some out. Of about 280,000 clones in the sample, 70% to 90% were seen once. The material sequenced was PBMCs or T cells enriched from blood (not recorded which). Every receptor here comes from a woman between 40 and 55 years old who had recovered from COVID-19.

The J gene is TRBJ2-7, the V gene TRBV24-1; TRBD1 matches 10 bases. This CDR3 is 15 amino acids long. Germline V CDR1 and CDR2: KGHDR, SFDVKD. Unmatched junction bases numbered 8, after V lost 3 bases and J lost 7 bases. The CDR3 sequence is CATSDQRQGAGEQYF. CDR3 bases: TGTGCCACCAGTGATCAAAGACAGGGGGCTGGGGAGCAGTACTTC.

The J gene is TRBJ2-7, the V gene TRBV4-3, with 11 bases that match TRBD2. The CDR3 contains 16 residues. Trimming at V came to 0 bases and at J to 5 bases, leaving 6 bases not matched to a gene. The V gene's germline CDR1 is LGHNA and CDR2 YSLEER. CDR3 in DNA: TGCGCCAGCAGCCAAGATCTACTAGCGGGAGAGAACGAGCAGTACTTC. Amino acid sequence: CASSQDLLAGENEQYF.

A few counts support this clone. This chain links TRBV6-6 with TRBJ2-3, with D hard to call. Per the germline V gene, CDR1 is MNHNY and CDR2 is SVGAGI (reference sequence). The length of the CDR3 is 17 residues. The V end lost 5 bases, the J end lost 6 bases, and 24 bases lay between the germline ends. Here the CDR3 DNA reads TGTGCCAGCAGTCCCGCTATTTGGGTTGGAGCTGGGGATACGCAGTATTTT. Encoded protein: CASSPAIWVGAGDTQYF.

The chain combines TRBV6-2 or TRBV6-3 with TRBJ2-3; tentative D call: TRBD2 (5 bases). Trimming removed 4 bases at V and 6 bases at J, with 17 bases between. This CDR3 is built from 15 residues. Germline CDR1 is MNHEY and CDR2 is SVGEGT. CDR3 loop: CASSWAEGQRDTQYF. CDR3 coding DNA: TGTGCCAGCAGTTGGGCCGAGGGCCAGCGGGATACGCAGTATTTT.

The rearrangement uses TRBV7-6 and TRBJ2-2, with 8 bases matching TRBD2. The germline gives CDR1 SGHVS, CDR2 FNYEAQ. The CDR3 runs to 19 residues. J lost 7 bases, V lost 2 bases, and 18 bases had no gene match. This CDR3 reads CASSLNAWTGGPGGGELFF. The DNA for the CDR3 is TGTGCCAGCAGCTTAAACGCGTGGACGGGAGGGCCCGGGGGCGGGGAGCTGTTTTTT.

The CDR3 bases are TGTGCCATCAGTCCGGACTTAGCCTCTGGAAACACCATATATTTT. Protein product: CAISPDLASGNTIYF. The rearrangement links TRBV10-3 to TRBJ1-3; unclear D gene. This CDR3 is 15 amino acids long. Germline CDR1 is ENHRY and CDR2 is SYGVKD. V lost 5 bases and J 0 bases, leaving 11 bases between the germline ends.

The rearrangement links TRBV6-2 or TRBV6-3 to TRBJ2-1; the match to TRBD2 covers 11 bases. This CDR3 is 16 amino acids long. V dropped 3 bases and J dropped 3; count of bases not matched to a gene: 4. The V gene's germline CDR1 is MNHEY and CDR2 SVGEGT. CDR3 amino acids: CASSYPGTSGYNEQFF. CDR3 bases: TGTGCCAGCAGTTATCCCGGGACTAGCGGCTACAATGAGCAGTTCTTC.

V and J are TRBV5-1 and TRBJ2-5; a possible D gene is TRBD1 (6 bases). The germline V gene has CDR1 SGHRS and CDR2 YFSETQ. Trimming left V 4 bases short and J 4 bases short, with 17 bases between. The CDR3 contains 15 residues. CDR3 loop: CASSIQGSPIETQYF. The DNA for the CDR3 is TGCGCCAGCAGCATACAGGGTTCCCCAATAGAGACCCAGTACTTC.

This clone has only one observation. The J gene is TRBJ1-5, the V gene TRBV27; D possibly corresponds to TRBD1 (6 bases). The CDR3 extends over 14 amino acids. V was pared by 3 bases and J by 4 bases, with 10 bases between. Germline loops: CDR1 MNHEY, CDR2 SMNVEV (reference sequence). CDR3 sequence: CASSFQGTNQPQHF. CDR3 DNA: TGTGCCAGCAGTTTCCAGGGGACGAATCAGCCCCAGCATTTT.

This rearrangement joins TRBV18 to TRBJ2-3; 9 nucleotides match TRBD2. Germline values: CDR1 KGHSH, CDR2 LQKENI. J lost 5 bases, V lost 1 base, and 7 bases had no gene match. This CDR3 region has 16 residues. The CDR3 coding sequence is TGTGCCAGCTCACCACTGGCGGGAGGGCCCGGAGATACGCAGTATTTT. Its translation: CASSPLAGGPGDTQYF.

The chain uses TRBV29-1 and TRBJ2-1; 7 bases align to TRBD2. The CDR3 is 13 amino acids. Germline CDR1 is SQVTM and CDR2 is ANQGSEA. Trimming at V came to 5 bases and at J to 3 bases, leaving 4 bases not matched to a gene. The CDR3 here is CSVSGLLYNEQFF. The DNA for the CDR3 is TGCAGCGTTTCGGGACTACTCTACAATGAGCAGTTCTTC.

V is TRBV28 and J is TRBJ2-5, with a possible D match to TRBD2 (6 bases). V was clipped by 6 bases and J by 1 base, with 12 bases between them. The germline V gene has CDR1 MDHEN and CDR2 SYDVKM. This CDR3 comprises 14 residues. The CDR3 is CASRALAVQETQYF. CDR3 in DNA: TGTGCCAGCAGAGCACTAGCTGTCCAAGAGACCCAGTACTTC. Using reference TRBV28 and TRBJ2-5 for the parts outside the CDR3, the full variable domain is DVKVTQSSRYLVKRTGEKVFLECVQDMDHENMFWYRQDPGLGLRLIYFSYDVKMKEKGDIPEGYSVSREKKERFSLILESASTNQTSMYLCASRALAVQETQYFGPGTRLLVL.

The J gene is TRBJ1-3, the V gene TRBV30; possibly TRBD1 for D (5 bases). Trimming pared 5 bases from V and 0 bases from J, leaving 20 bases between. Germline V gene data show CDR1 as GTSNPN and CDR2 as SVGIG (reference sequence). The CDR3 extends over 17 amino acids. The chain's CDR3 is CAWDRGAYTTSGNTIYF. The CDR3 nucleotides are TGTGCCTGGGACCGTGGGGCCTATACGACCTCTGGAAACACCATATATTTT.

The CDR3 sequence: CASRIGGGTEAFF. CDR3 bases: TGTGCCAGCAGAATAGGGGGCGGGACTGAAGCTTTCTTT. V usage is TRBV12-3 or TRBV12-4 and J usage is TRBJ1-1; 7 bases fit TRBD1. This CDR3 has 13 residues. V lost 6 bases and J lost 5; bases outside the gene matches: 6.

V gene TRBV10-3 combines with J gene TRBJ2-7; D might be TRBD1 (8 bases). The CDR3 has 14 amino acids. Looked up from germline, CDR1 is ENHRY and CDR2 is SYGVKD. V was clipped by 3 bases and J by 5 bases, with 14 bases between them. CDR3 loop: CAISEGQGGDEQYF. CDR3 sequence (DNA): TGTGCCATCAGTGAAGGACAGGGAGGGGACGAGCAGTACTTC.

This clone was seen more than once but under ten times. The rearrangement joins TRBV7-2 to TRBJ2-3, with D possibly being TRBD2 (7 bases). Germline lookup yields CDR1 SGHTA and CDR2 FQGNSA. Trimming stripped 3 bases from V and 2 bases from J, with 18 bases between. This CDR3 has 17 residues. Written as DNA, the CDR3 is TGTGCCAGCAGCTTGGGGGCCCCCGGGACTACCACAGATACGCAGTATTTT. This translates into CASSLGAPGTTTDTQYF.

This chain connects TRBV15 to TRBJ2-7; D gene unclear. V was cut by 3 bases and J by 1 base, with 10 bases left in between. CDR3 length equals 14 residues. Germline CDR1 LNHNV, CDR2 YYDKDF (reference sequence). The CDR3 loop reads CATSRRHISYEQYF. CDR3 coding DNA: TGTGCCACCAGCAGGAGACACATATCCTACGAGCAGTACTTC.

A few counts support this clone. The V and J genes are TRBV19 and TRBJ1-3, with D hard to call. The V and J ends lost 5 bases and 9 bases respectively, with 11 bases between them. This CDR3 has 12 amino acids. The V gene's germline CDR1 is LNHDA and CDR2 SQIVND (reference sequence). The DNA for the CDR3 is TGTGCCAGTAGTCCCACTCCCGGCACCATATATTTT. Translating it yields CASSPTPGTIYF.

V gene TRBV5-1 combines with J gene TRBJ2-3; TRBD2 matches at 9 bases. V shed 0 bases, J shed 4 bases, and the junction held 6 bases outside the gene matches. The CDR3 sequence is 16 residues long. CDR1 is SGHRS and CDR2 is YFSETQ in the germline V gene. For the CDR3, the DNA is TGCGCCAGCAGCTTGGGGGCTAGCGGGATTCCAGATACGCAGTATTTT. This gives the protein CASSLGASGIPDTQYF.

A few counts support this clone. The V and J genes are TRBV7-9 and TRBJ2-5, with 11 positions matching TRBD2. Trimming at V came to 4 bases and at J to 1 base, leaving 2 bases not matched to a gene. The CDR3 sequence is 15 residues long. Germline lookup yields CDR1 SEHNR and CDR2 FQNEAQ (reference sequence). The DNA of the CDR3 is TGTGCCAGCAGCTCACTAGCGGGAGCCCAAGAGACCCAGTACTTC. The encoded protein is CASSSLAGAQETQYF.

This chain joins TRBV6-5 and TRBJ2-1, with a weak D call TRBD1 (6 bases). Trimming removed 0 bases at V and 2 bases at J, with 11 bases between. CDR3 length: 16 residues. CDR1 is MNHEY, CDR2 SVGAGI, per germline. The CDR3 DNA reads as TGTGCCAGCAGTTACTCGAGGCAGGGGCCCTACAATGAGCAGTTCTTC. Its protein is CASSYSRQGPYNEQFF.

The chain employs TRBV5-1 and TRBJ1-1; D may be TRBD1 (5 bases). The germline V gene encodes CDR1 SGHRS and CDR2 YFSETQ. V lost 0 bases and J 5 bases, leaving 11 bases between the germline ends. The CDR3 loop spans 14 amino acids. The CDR3 loop reads CASSLGGDRTEAFF. CDR3 sequence (DNA): TGCGCCAGCAGCTTGGGGGGCGATCGGACTGAAGCTTTCTTT.

V usage is TRBV29-1 and J usage is TRBJ2-1, with 11 bases aligning to TRBD2. The CDR3 loop spans 15 amino acids. CDR1 is SQVTM, CDR2 ANQGSEA, per germline. Germline trimming cut 6 bases from V and 3 bases from J; bases unmatched to any gene: 7. The DNA for the CDR3 is TGCAGCGTAGGATCTACTAGCGGGAGCTACAATGAGCAGTTCTTC. Translation gives CSVGSTSGSYNEQFF.

The CDR3 nucleotides are TGTGCCAGCAGTCGGACTGGCACCTATGGCTACACCTTC. Translation: CASSRTGTYGYTF. The chain recombines TRBV2 with TRBJ1-2; D is unresolved. The V gene lost 5 bases and the J gene lost 4 bases, with 11 bases spanning the gap. The germline V gene encodes CDR1 SNHLY and CDR2 FYNNEI. The CDR3 covers 13 residues.

The V call is TRBV21-1, the J call TRBJ1-5; no check of the table's D call, TRBD1, against the DNA was made. TRBV21-1 is termed a pseudogene. This CDR3 has 12 amino acids. CDR3 amino acids: CASSNVTVAQHF. CDR3 nucleotides: TGTGCCAGCAGCAACGTGACAGTCGCCCAGCATTTT.

This clone was counted between two and nine times. V gene TRBV28 combines with J gene TRBJ2-7; 9 nucleotides agree with TRBD2. This CDR3 spans 17 amino acids. Germline assignment: CDR1 MDHEN and CDR2 SYDVKM. The junction had 10 bases not matched to a gene; V was cut back by 4 bases and J by 0 bases. In DNA, the CDR3 is TGTGCCAGCAGTTCATTTGTAGGACTAGCGACCTCCTACGAGCAGTACTTC. It encodes CASSSFVGLATSYEQYF.

The genes are TRBV21-1 and TRBJ1-3. TRBV21-1 is described as a pseudogene. CDR3 length: 21 amino acids. CDR3 nucleotide sequence: TGTGCCAGCAGCAAAGGGGGAGGGGGGCCCGGACTTGCCCCTTCTGGAAACACCATATATTTT. Protein: CASSKGGGGPGLAPSGNTIYF.